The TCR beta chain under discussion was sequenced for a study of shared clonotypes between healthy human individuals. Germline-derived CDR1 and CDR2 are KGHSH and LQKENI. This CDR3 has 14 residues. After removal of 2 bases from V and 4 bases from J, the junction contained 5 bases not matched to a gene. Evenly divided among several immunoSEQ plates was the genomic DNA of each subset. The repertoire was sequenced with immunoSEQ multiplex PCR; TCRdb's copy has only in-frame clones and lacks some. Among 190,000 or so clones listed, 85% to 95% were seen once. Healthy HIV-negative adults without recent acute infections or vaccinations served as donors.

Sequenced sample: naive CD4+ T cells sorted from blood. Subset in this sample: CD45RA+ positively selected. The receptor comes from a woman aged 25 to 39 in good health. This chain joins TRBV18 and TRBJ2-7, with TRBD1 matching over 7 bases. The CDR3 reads CASSPRDSGYEQYF. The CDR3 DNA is TGTGCCAGCTCACCAAGGGACAGTGGGTACGAGCAGTACTTC.